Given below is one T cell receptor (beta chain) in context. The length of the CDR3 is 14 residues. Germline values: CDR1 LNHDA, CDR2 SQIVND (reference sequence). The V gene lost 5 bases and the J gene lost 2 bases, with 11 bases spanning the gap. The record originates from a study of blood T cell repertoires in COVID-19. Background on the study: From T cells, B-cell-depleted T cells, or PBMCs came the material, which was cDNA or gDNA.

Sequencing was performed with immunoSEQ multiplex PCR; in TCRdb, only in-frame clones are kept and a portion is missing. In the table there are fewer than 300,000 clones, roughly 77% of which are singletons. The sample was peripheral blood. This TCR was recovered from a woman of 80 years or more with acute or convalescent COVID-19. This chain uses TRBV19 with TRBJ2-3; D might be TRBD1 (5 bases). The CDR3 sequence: CASSPTVNTDTQYF. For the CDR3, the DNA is TGTGCCAGTAGTCCGACAGTTAACACAGATACGCAGTATTTT.